The sequence of this TCR beta chain was determined in a study of blood T cell repertoires in COVID-19. It was during active infection that Seattle patients were enrolled and then longitudinally followed. In this sample, this clone turned up a few times. This CDR3 is built from 14 residues. Germline V CDR1 and CDR2: SNHLY, FYNNEI. V was shortened by 6 bases and J by 7 bases, with 16 bases between the two germline ends. Original methodology: The assay estimated nucleated cells by amplifying reference gene primers. Generated by immunoSEQ multiplex PCR, the TCRdb table keeps only in-frame clones and is missing some. The V and J calls and clone size were taken over from that table, and D and trimming were inferred from the DNA. The table records some 70,000 clones, approximately 80% of them present only once.

This sequence was found in a man in his forties or fifties with COVID-19, enrolled during active disease. The sample consisted of peripheral blood. The genes are TRBV2 and TRBJ2-1; D is unresolved. The CDR3 sequence is CASRPRWNYNEQFF. The DNA for the CDR3 is TGTGCCAGCAGACCTCGGTGGAACTATAATGAGCAGTTCTTC.